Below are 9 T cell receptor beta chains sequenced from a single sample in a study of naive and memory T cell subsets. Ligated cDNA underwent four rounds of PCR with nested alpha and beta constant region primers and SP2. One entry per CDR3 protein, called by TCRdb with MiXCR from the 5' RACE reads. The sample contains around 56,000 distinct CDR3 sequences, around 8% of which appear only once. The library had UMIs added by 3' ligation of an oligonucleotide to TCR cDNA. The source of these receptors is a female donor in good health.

The CDR3 reads CASSGVEDRGSWRTEAFF. DNA of the CDR3: TGTGCCAGCAGTGGTGTCGAGGACAGGGGAAGTTGGAGAACTGAAGCTTTCTTT. The chain couples TRBV12-3 or TRBV12-4 to TRBJ1-1; 9 bases map to TRBD1. The V gene end was trimmed by 5 bases and the J gene end by 5 bases; junction bases not matched to a gene: 18. CDR3 size: 18 residues.

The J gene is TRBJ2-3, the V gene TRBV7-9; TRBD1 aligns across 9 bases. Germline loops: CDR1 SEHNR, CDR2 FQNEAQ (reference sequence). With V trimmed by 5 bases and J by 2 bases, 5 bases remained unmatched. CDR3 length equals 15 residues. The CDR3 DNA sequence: TGTGCCAGCAGCCCATGGACAGGGGCCACAGATACGCAGTATTTT. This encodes CASSPWTGATDTQYF. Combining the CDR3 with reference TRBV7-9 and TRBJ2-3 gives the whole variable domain DTGVSQNPRHKITKRGQNVTFRCDPISEHNRLYWYRQTLGQGPEFLTYFQNEAQLEKSRLLSDRFSAERPKGSFSTLEIQRTEQGDSAMYLCASSPWTGATDTQYFGPGTRLTVL.

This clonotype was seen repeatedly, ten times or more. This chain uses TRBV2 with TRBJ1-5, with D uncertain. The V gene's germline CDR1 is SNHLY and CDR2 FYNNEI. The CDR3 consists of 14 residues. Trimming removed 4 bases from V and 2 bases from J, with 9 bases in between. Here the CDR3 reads CASSAAERNQPQHF. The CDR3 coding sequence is TGTGCCAGCAGTGCCGCGGAACGCAATCAGCCCCAGCATTTT.

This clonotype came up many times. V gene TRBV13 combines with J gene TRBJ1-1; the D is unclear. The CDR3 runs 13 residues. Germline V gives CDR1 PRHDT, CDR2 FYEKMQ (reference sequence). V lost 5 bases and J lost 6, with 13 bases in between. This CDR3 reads CASSPTLMAEAFF. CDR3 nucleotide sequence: TGTGCCAGCAGCCCTACACTAATGGCTGAAGCTTTCTTT.

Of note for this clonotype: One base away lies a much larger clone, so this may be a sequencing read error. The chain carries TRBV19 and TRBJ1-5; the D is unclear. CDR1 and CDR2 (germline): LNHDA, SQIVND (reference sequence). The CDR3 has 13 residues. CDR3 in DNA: TGTGCCAGTAACGAAAGAGGCAATCAGCCCCAGAATTTT. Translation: CASNERGNQPQNF. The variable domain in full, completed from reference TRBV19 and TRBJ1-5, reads DGGITQSPKYLFRKEGQNVTLSCEQNLNHDAMYWYRQDPGQGLRLIYYSQIVNDFQKGDIAEGYSVSREKKESFPLTVTSAQKNPTAFYLCASNERGNQPQNFGDGTRLSIL.

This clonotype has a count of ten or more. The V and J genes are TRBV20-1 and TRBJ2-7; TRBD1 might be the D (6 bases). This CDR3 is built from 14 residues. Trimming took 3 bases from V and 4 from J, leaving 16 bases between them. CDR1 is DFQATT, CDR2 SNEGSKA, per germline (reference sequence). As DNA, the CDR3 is TGCAGTGCTAGGCCACAGGGTTTTCTGTACGAGCAGTACTTC. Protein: CSARPQGFLYEQYF.

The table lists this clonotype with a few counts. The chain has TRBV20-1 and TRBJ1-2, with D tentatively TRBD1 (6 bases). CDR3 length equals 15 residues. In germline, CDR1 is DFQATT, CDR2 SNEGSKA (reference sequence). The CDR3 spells CSALRTDQGKGGYTF. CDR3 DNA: TGCAGCGCTCTCCGGACCGATCAGGGGAAGGGTGGCTACACCTTC.

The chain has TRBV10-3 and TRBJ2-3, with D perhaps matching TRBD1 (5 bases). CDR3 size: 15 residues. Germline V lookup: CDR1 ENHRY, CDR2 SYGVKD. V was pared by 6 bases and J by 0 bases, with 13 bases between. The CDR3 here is CAIRWGQHSTDTQYF. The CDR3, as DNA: TGTGCCATCAGATGGGGCCAACATAGCACAGATACGCAGTATTTT.

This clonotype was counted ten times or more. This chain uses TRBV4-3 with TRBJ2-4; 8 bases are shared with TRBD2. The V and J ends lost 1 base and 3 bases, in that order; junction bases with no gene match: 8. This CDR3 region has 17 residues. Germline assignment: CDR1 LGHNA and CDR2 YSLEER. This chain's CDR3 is CASSQGLAGGLKNIQYF. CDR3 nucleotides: TGCGCCAGCAGCCAAGGTCTGGCGGGGGGTCTCAAAAACATTCAGTACTTC.